The 21 T cell receptor beta chains presented below share a single source sample, sequenced in a study of blood T cell repertoires in COVID-19. Generated by immunoSEQ multiplex PCR, the TCRdb table keeps only in-frame clones and is missing some. The sample holds under 250,000 clones, roughly 83% seen once. Sequenced sample: peripheral blood. The receptors originated from a woman of 80 years or more with COVID-19, enrolled during active disease.

CDR3 in amino acids: CASSLAPRQVNTEAFF. The CDR3 nucleotides are TGTGCCAGCAGCTTAGCTCCGAGACAGGTGAACACTGAAGCTTTCTTT. This rearrangement joins TRBV7-2 to TRBJ1-1, with D possibly matching TRBD1 (6 bases). Looked up from germline, CDR1 is SGHTA and CDR2 is FQGNSA. CDR3 length equals 16 residues. V was shortened by 0 bases and J by 0 bases, with 11 bases between the two germline ends. Looking up the rest from reference TRBV7-2 and TRBJ1-1 gives the full variable domain: GAGVSQSPSNKVTEKGKDVELRCDPISGHTALYWYRQSLGQGLEFLIYFQGNSAPDKSGLPSDRFSAERTGGSVSTLTIQRTQQEDSAVYLCASSLAPRQVNTEAFFGQGTRLTVV.

The genes are TRBV28 and TRBJ1-5, with D hard to call. Germline CDR1 reads MDHEN; CDR2 reads SYDVKM. This CDR3 is built from 10 residues. Trimming removed 5 bases at V and 6 bases at J, with 2 bases between. CDR3 in DNA: TGTGCCAGCAGTCGTCAGCCCCAGCATTTT. Amino acid sequence: CASSRQPQHF.

This chain links TRBV5-1 with TRBJ1-1; D may be TRBD1 (5 bases). The CDR3 is 13 amino acids. Germline CDR1 and CDR2: SGHRS and YFSETQ. The V end was cut by 5 bases, the J end by 1 base, with 9 bases between. In nucleotides, the CDR3 is TGCGCCAGCAGGCAAGGGGCGAACACTGAAGCTTTCTTT. Its protein product is CASRQGANTEAFF.

Comment on this clone: Different DNA sequences within this sample yield the same CDR3. The rearrangement uses TRBV28 and TRBJ1-3; D gene unclear. Germline assignment: CDR1 MDHEN and CDR2 SYDVKM. V was trimmed by 6 bases and J by 0 bases, leaving 9 bases between them. The length of the CDR3 is 14 residues. The DNA for the CDR3 is TGTGCCAGCAGGCCCACCAGCTCTGGAAACACCATATATTTT. Residues: CASRPTSSGNTIYF.

There are a few counts of this clone. CDR3 in amino acids: CASSLGTGVLSYNSPLHF. The CDR3 nucleotides are TGTGCCAGCAGTTTGGGGACAGGGGTATTATCCTATAATTCACCCCTCCACTTT. The gene calls are TRBV27 and TRBJ1-6; 10 nucleotides line up with TRBD1. V dropped 3 bases and J dropped 1; count of bases not matched to a gene: 6. Germline CDR1 reads MNHEY; CDR2 reads SMNVEV (reference sequence). This CDR3 is built from 18 residues.

The V call is TRBV7-9, the J call TRBJ2-5; 8 nucleotides line up with TRBD1. Germline-derived CDR1 and CDR2 are SEHNR and FQNEAQ (reference sequence). V trimming: 5 bases; J trimming: 5 bases; junction bases outside the gene matches: 13. This CDR3 comprises 16 residues. The CDR3: CASSQGLAGGGETQYF. CDR3 in DNA: TGTGCCAGCAGCCAGGGGCTGGCAGGGGGCGGGGAGACCCAGTACTTC.

As for this clone: At one boundary the junction diverges from the germline segment, which might be a read error. Other DNA sequences in this specimen translate into the identical CDR3. The chain combines TRBV6-5 with TRBJ1-2; 7 bases fit TRBD1. The germline gives CDR1 MNHEY, CDR2 SVGAGI. This CDR3 is built from 15 residues. The CDR3 protein is CASSSPRQGKYGYTF. The CDR3 region has the DNA TGTGCCAGCAGTTCCCCAAGACAGGGCAAATATGGTTACACCTTC.

The V gene is TRBV28, the J gene TRBJ1-5; TRBD1 agrees at 7 bases. J gave up 4 bases and V 6 bases, and 12 bases lay outside the gene matches. CDR1 and CDR2 from the germline V gene are MDHEN and SYDVKM. The CDR3 consists of 16 residues. CDR3 sequence reads: CASSRDPKQGNQPQHF. Written as DNA, the CDR3 is TGTGCCAGCAGCAGGGACCCAAAACAGGGGAATCAGCCCCAGCATTTT.

J is TRBJ2-6 and V is TRBV5-4, with a weak D call TRBD2 (7 bases). V gave up 4 bases and J gave up 0 bases, with 14 bases separating them. There are 17 residues in the CDR3. Germline V gives CDR1 SGHNT, CDR2 YYREEE (reference sequence). For the CDR3, the DNA is TGTGCCAGCAGCGCCGGGGGGCCAACCTCTGGGGCCAACGTCCTGACTTTC. This codes for CASSAGGPTSGANVLTF. The full variable domain, rest sourced from reference TRBV5-4 and TRBJ2-6, is ETGVTQSPTHLIKTRGQQVTLRCSSQSGHNTVSWYQQALGQGPQFIFQYYREEENGRGNFPPRFSGLQFPNYSSELNVNALELDDSALYLCASSAGGPTSGANVLTFGAGSRLTVL.

The chain uses TRBV6-5 and TRBJ2-3, with TRBD2 identical over 7 bases. Trimming took 0 bases from V and 0 from J; bases not matched to a gene: 3. The germline gives CDR1 MNHEY, CDR2 SVGAGI. The length of the CDR3 is 16 residues. CDR3 in amino acids: CASSYSGGFSTDTQYF. The CDR3 DNA reads as TGTGCCAGCAGTTACTCGGGGGGGTTTAGCACAGATACGCAGTATTTT.

The chain links TRBV7-2 to TRBJ1-4, with TRBD1 as a possible D gene (5 bases). Germline V gives CDR1 SGHTA, CDR2 FQGNSA. The CDR3 has 15 residues. Trimming cost V 6 bases and J 6 bases, with 17 bases left between them. The CDR3 DNA reads TGTGCCAGCAGACCGGAGGGCAGGGCGGATGAAAAACTGTTTTTT. Protein product: CASRPEGRADEKLFF.

The sample holds a few counts of this clone. The chain couples TRBV6-5 to TRBJ1-5, with D hard to call. Trimming cost V 5 bases and J 7 bases, with 15 bases left between them. The CDR3 has 14 residues. The germline gives CDR1 MNHEY, CDR2 SVGAGI. The CDR3 DNA reads as TGTGCCAGCAGTCCCTACTCGGGAGGGCAGCCCCAGCATTTT. Protein: CASSPYSGGQPQHF.

V and J are TRBV7-8 and TRBJ2-7; 9 positions match TRBD1. Germline CDR1 and CDR2: SGHVS and FQNEAQ. Trimming cost V 5 bases and J 6 bases; bases outside gene matches: 17. This CDR3 is 17 amino acids long. CDR3 DNA: TGTGCCAGCAGCCGAACCACACAGGGGGCGCGTTACTCCGAGCAGTACGTC. It translates to CASSRTTQGARYSEQYV.

The V gene is TRBV30, the J gene TRBJ1-3; tentatively, D is TRBD1 (6 bases). V dropped 8 bases and J dropped 3 bases, with 11 bases sitting between them. The CDR3 runs to 12 residues. Germline V gene sequence: CDR1 GTSNPN, CDR2 SVGIG (reference sequence). The CDR3 is CAGQGNGNTIYF. The CDR3 DNA reads as TGTGCCGGTCAGGGGAATGGAAACACCATATATTTT.

This chain uses TRBV7-2 with TRBJ2-7, with TRBD1 matching 8 bases. Germline CDR1 and CDR2: SGHTA and FQGNSA. The V gene end was trimmed by 5 bases and the J gene end by 0 bases; junction bases not matched to a gene: 6. The CDR3 has 15 residues. For the CDR3, the DNA is TGTGCCAGCAGCGTACAGGGGGTTCTCTCCTACGAGCAGTACTTC. Translated: CASSVQGVLSYEQYF.

The rearrangement joins TRBV11-2 to TRBJ1-1; D is ambiguous. Germline V lookup: CDR1 SGHAT, CDR2 FQNNGV. The CDR3 has 14 amino acids. The V gene lost 0 bases and the J gene lost 0 bases, with 5 bases spanning the gap. The CDR3 region is CASSLDQVNTEAFF. Here the CDR3 DNA reads TGTGCCAGCAGCTTAGATCAGGTGAACACTGAAGCTTTCTTT.

In this sample, this clone turned up a few times. V is TRBV29-1 and J is TRBJ1-2; 7 bases are a match to TRBD1. Per the germline V gene, CDR1 is SQVTM and CDR2 is ANQGSEA. After removal of 5 bases from V and 6 bases from J, the junction contained 6 bases not matched to a gene. This CDR3 is 12 amino acids long. The CDR3 DNA is TGCAGCGTTCCCAGGGGGAAACATGGCTACACCTTC. Translation: CSVPRGKHGYTF.

The V call is TRBV6-5, the J call TRBJ2-1, with D possibly matching TRBD2 (7 bases). V lost 1 base, J lost 5 bases, and 15 bases lay in between. The CDR3 contains 16 residues. Germline V CDR1 and CDR2: MNHEY, SVGAGI. The CDR3: CASSYLSGGRDNEQFF. Here the CDR3 DNA reads TGTGCCAGCAGTTACTTGTCGGGGGGCCGGGACAATGAGCAGTTCTTC.

This rearrangement joins TRBV18 to TRBJ2-1, with 14 nucleotides matching TRBD2. This CDR3 contains 16 residues. J was trimmed by 7 bases and V by 3 bases; bases with no gene match: 5. Germline loops: CDR1 KGHSH, CDR2 LQKENI. CDR3 loop: CASSPTSGGVWNEQFF. Here the CDR3 DNA reads TGTGCCAGCTCACCGACTAGCGGGGGGGTTTGGAATGAGCAGTTCTTC.

The rearrangement uses TRBV18 and TRBJ2-7, with 9 bases lining up with TRBD1. The CDR3 length is 13 residues. The V gene end was trimmed by 5 bases and the J gene end by 3 bases; junction bases not matched to a gene: 2. Looked up from germline, CDR1 is KGHSH and CDR2 is LQKENI. CDR3 protein: CASSTTGGYEQYF. The CDR3 coding sequence is TGTGCCAGCTCAACGACAGGGGGCTACGAGCAGTACTTC.

The chain links TRBV2 to TRBJ1-1, with 7 bases lining up with TRBD1. CDR1 and CDR2 (germline): SNHLY, FYNNEI. The CDR3 is 14 residues long. V trimming: 6 bases; J trimming: 0 bases; junction bases outside the gene matches: 4. CDR3 sequence reads: CASRPDRMNTEAFF. The CDR3 DNA reads as TGTGCCAGCAGGCCGGACAGGATGAACACTGAAGCTTTCTTT.